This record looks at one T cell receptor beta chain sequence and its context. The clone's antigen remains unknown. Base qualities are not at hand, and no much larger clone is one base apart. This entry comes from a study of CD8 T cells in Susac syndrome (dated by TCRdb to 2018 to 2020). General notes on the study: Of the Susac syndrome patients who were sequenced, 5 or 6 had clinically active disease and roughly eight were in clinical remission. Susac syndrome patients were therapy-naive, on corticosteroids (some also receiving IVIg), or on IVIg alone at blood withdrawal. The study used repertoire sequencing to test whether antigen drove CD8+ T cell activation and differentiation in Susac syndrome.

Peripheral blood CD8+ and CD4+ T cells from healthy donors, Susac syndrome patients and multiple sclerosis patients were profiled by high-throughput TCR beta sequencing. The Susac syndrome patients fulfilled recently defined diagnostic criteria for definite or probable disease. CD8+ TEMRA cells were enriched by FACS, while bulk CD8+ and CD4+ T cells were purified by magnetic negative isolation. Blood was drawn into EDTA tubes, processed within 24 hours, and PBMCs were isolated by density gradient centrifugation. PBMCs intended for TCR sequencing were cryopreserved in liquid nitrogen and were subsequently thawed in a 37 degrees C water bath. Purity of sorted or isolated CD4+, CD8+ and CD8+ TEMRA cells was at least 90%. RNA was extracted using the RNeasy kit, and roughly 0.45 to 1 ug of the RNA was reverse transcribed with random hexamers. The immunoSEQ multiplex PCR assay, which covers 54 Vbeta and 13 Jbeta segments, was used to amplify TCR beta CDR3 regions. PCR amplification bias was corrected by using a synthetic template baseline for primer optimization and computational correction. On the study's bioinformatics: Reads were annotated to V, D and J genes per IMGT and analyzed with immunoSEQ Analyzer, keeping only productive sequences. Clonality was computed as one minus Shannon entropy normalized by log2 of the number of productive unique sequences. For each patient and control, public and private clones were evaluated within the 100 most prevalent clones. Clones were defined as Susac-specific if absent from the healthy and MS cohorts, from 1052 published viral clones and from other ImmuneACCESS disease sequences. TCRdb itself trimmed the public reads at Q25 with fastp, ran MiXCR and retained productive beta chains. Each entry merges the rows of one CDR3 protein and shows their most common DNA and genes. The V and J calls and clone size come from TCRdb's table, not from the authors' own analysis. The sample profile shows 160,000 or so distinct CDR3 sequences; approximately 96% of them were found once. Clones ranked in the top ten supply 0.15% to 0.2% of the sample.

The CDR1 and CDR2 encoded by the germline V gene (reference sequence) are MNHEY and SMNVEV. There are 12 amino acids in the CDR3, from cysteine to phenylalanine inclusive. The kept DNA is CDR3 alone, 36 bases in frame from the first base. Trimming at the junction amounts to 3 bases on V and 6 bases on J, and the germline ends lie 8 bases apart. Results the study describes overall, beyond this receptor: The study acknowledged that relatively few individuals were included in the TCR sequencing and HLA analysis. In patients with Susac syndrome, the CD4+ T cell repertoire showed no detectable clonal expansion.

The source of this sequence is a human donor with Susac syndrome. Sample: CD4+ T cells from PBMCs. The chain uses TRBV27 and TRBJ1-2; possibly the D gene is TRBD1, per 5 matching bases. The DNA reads TGTGCCAGCAGTTTGCAGGGCAATGGCTACACCTTC. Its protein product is CASSLQGNGYTF.